The present T cell receptor (beta chain) was sequenced within a study of a mutant IDH1 vaccine in newly diagnosed glioma. Study-wide context: Patients got their first vaccination 4-6 weeks after radiotherapy alone, or with temozolomide cycles.

Profiled with immunoSEQ multiplex PCR; TCRdb holds only in-frame clones, not every one. This table has under 150,000 clones, around four fifths appearing once. Sample time point: week 11, during vaccination. Topical imiquimod accompanied each vaccine dose, which consisted of 300 ug of mutant IDH1 20-mer peptide. CDR3 size: 19 residues. As regards this clone: The antigen remains unidentified.

The chain carries TRBV21-1 and TRBJ1-5. TRBV21-1 is shown as a pseudogene. The sequenced sample was PBMCs, obtained from a glioma patient whose treatment included an IDH1 peptide vaccine. This clonotype originated in a man aged 40-55 years with glioma. CDR3 in amino acids: CASSKEGQSDKDSNQPQHF. The CDR3 region has the DNA TGTGCCAGCAGCAAAGAAGGGCAGTCCGACAAGGATAGCAATCAGCCCCAGCATTTT.